Reported below is one T cell receptor beta chain. This sequence may be a read error, since a much larger clone differs from it by one base. The conserved closing phenylalanine or tryptophan is absent in this CDR3, likely reflecting a read error. Researchers barred patients who had uncontrolled infection, other autoimmune disease, pregnancy or lactation. This specimen belongs to a study of T cells in Graves' hyperthyroidism and ophthalmopathy. It was RNA transcripts that yielded the amplified TCR beta CDR3 regions. HTBI primers were employed in a first-round RT-PCR of the TCR CDR3. A single record per CDR3 protein comes from TCRdb applying MiXCR to the multiplex PCR reads. Here the sample spans around 400,000 distinct CDR3 sequences, about 15% being singletons. What was sequenced was blood. This sequence was found in a woman aged 55-75 years with Graves' ophthalmopathy.

The CDR3 loop reads CASQLAGPPSYEQYL. Written as DNA, the CDR3 is TGTGCCAGCCAACTAGCGGGACCACCCTCCTACGAGCAGTACCTC. V is TRBV2 and J is TRBJ2-7; 10 bases fit TRBD2. Germline assignment: CDR1 SNHLY and CDR2 FYNNEI. The V gene end was trimmed by 8 bases and the J gene end by 0 bases; junction bases not matched to a gene: 7. The length of the CDR3 is 15 residues.